Presented here are 26 T cell receptor beta chains from one specimen sequenced in a study of blood T cell repertoires in COVID-19. The method was immunoSEQ multiplex PCR; TCRdb's version includes in-frame clones alone and lacks a portion of them. The table has around 140,000 clones, 80% to 90% seen once. The sample comprised PBMCs or T cells enriched from blood (not recorded which). These receptors all stem from a middle-aged man with acute COVID-19.

The CDR3 loop reads CASSPQGSGGYTF. CDR3 DNA: TGTGCCAGCAGTCCACAGGGGAGTGGGGGCTACACCTTC. The V gene is TRBV6-5, the J gene TRBJ1-2; 7 bases map to TRBD1. Germline CDR1 reads MNHEY; CDR2 reads SVGAGI. This CDR3 comprises 13 residues. J lost 8 bases, V lost 5 bases, and 8 bases had no gene match.

The genes are TRBV3-1 (or the pseudogene TRBV3-2) and TRBJ2-7; 7 bases match TRBD2. This CDR3 has 14 amino acids. J gave up 0 bases and V 4 bases, and 3 bases lay outside the gene matches. Germline V gives CDR1 LGHDT, CDR2 YNNKEL (reference sequence). The CDR3, as DNA: TGTGCCAGCAGCCTACTAGCGCCCTCCTACGAGCAGTACTTC. Its translation: CASSLLAPSYEQYF.

CDR3 in amino acids: CASTLWGQGGTDTQYF. In DNA, the CDR3 is TGTGCCAGCACCCTATGGGGGCAGGGGGGTACAGATACGCAGTATTTT. V usage is TRBV27 and J usage is TRBJ2-3; TRBD1 might be the D (7 bases). CDR1 and CDR2 (germline): MNHEY, SMNVEV (reference sequence). V was shortened by 7 bases and J by 3 bases, with 20 bases between the two germline ends. CDR3 length equals 16 residues.

The chain recombines TRBV7-3 with TRBJ2-7; TRBD1 matches at 10 bases. CDR3 length equals 14 residues. In germline, CDR1 is SGHTA, CDR2 FQGTGA. Trimming took 3 bases from V and 3 from J; bases not matched to a gene: 2. For the CDR3, the DNA is TGTGCCAGCAGCTTTGGGACAGGGGTCTACGAGCAGTACTTC. Translated, it gives CASSFGTGVYEQYF.

This clone was observed a few times. CDR3 residues: CASSQDQAGKYSGNTIYF. CDR3 nucleotides: TGCGCCAGCAGCCAAGATCAAGCGGGGAAGTACTCTGGAAACACCATATATTTT. V usage is TRBV4-1 and J usage is TRBJ1-3; D ambiguous. The CDR3 contains 18 residues. Germline V gives CDR1 MGHRA, CDR2 YSYEKL. V lost 0 bases and J lost 0, with 15 bases in between.

A note on this clone: Other DNA sequences within the sample encode an identical CDR3. This rearrangement joins TRBV5-1 to TRBJ2-1; 9 nucleotides align to TRBD2. Looked up from germline, CDR1 is SGHRS and CDR2 is YFSETQ. The CDR3 runs 14 residues. Germline trimming cut 0 bases from V and 7 bases from J; bases unmatched to any gene: 2. CDR3 coding DNA: TGCGCCAGCAGCTTGGCGGCGGGAGGGAATGAGCAGTTCTTC. Translating it yields CASSLAAGGNEQFF. Drawing the rest from reference TRBV5-1 and TRBJ2-1, the complete variable domain is KAGVTQTPRYLIKTRGQQVTLSCSPISGHRSVSWYQQTPGQGLQFLFEYFSETQRNKGNFPGRFSGRQFSNSRSEMNVSTLELGDSALYLCASSLAAGGNEQFFGPGTRLTVL.

The V call is TRBV6-5, the J call TRBJ1-4; 9 bases are shared with TRBD1. The CDR3 is 13 residues long. Germline V gene sequence: CDR1 MNHEY, CDR2 SVGAGI. Trimming removed 6 bases from V and 8 bases from J; junction bases left unmatched: 4. The CDR3 DNA reads as TGTGCCAGCAGACCCGGACAGGGGGAAAAACTGTTTTTT. This sequence encodes CASRPGQGEKLFF.

The chain links TRBV5-1 to TRBJ1-4; 8 bases fit TRBD1. CDR3 size: 16 residues. V shed 4 bases and J 3 bases; nucleotides not matched to a gene: 8. Germline values: CDR1 SGHRS, CDR2 YFSETQ. CDR3 bases: TGCGCCAGCAGCCGGACAGGGAGTCGGGCTAATGAAAAACTGTTTTTT. Its translation: CASSRTGSRANEKLFF.

The chain joins TRBV28 to TRBJ2-1; no reliable D call. Trimming removed 3 bases from V and 4 bases from J, with 4 bases in between. This CDR3 has 12 residues. CDR1 is MDHEN, CDR2 SYDVKM, per germline. CDR3 sequence reads: CASSFRYNEQFF. CDR3 nucleotide sequence: TGTGCCAGCAGTTTTCGGTACAATGAGCAGTTCTTC.

The CDR3 nucleotides read TGTGCCAGTAGCCGGACAGCTAACTATGGCTACACCTTC. It is translated as CASSRTANYGYTF. The chain couples TRBV19 to TRBJ1-2; D is possibly TRBD1 (6 bases). The CDR3 is made up of 13 amino acids. Germline CDR1 LNHDA, CDR2 SQIVND (reference sequence). Trimming pared 6 bases from V and 0 bases from J, leaving 8 bases between.

The chain uses TRBV5-4 and TRBJ2-7, with D unclear. The germline V gene encodes CDR1 SGHNT and CDR2 YYREEE (reference sequence). The CDR3 is made up of 12 amino acids. V lost 0 bases to trimming and J lost 6 bases, with 7 bases between them. The CDR3 spells CASSLDRIEQYF. For the CDR3, the DNA is TGTGCCAGCAGCTTGGACAGAATCGAGCAGTACTTC.

The genes are TRBV5-6 and TRBJ1-5; 10 nucleotides match TRBD1. The V segment lost 2 bases and the J segment 7 bases; nucleotides outside the gene matches: 3. This CDR3 comprises 14 residues. In germline, CDR1 is SGHDT, CDR2 YYEEEE. The CDR3 sequence is CASSFRDRGQPQHF. The CDR3 DNA reads TGTGCCAGCAGCTTCCGGGACAGGGGCCAGCCCCAGCATTTT.

The V gene is TRBV11-2, the J gene TRBJ1-2; 7 nucleotides agree with TRBD1. CDR1 and CDR2 from the germline V gene are SGHAT and FQNNGV. The trim removed 5 bases at V and 4 bases at J, leaving 4 bases unmatched. The CDR3 consists of 13 residues. The CDR3: CASSPGGSYGYTF. In nucleotides, the CDR3 is TGTGCCAGCAGCCCAGGGGGTAGCTATGGCTACACCTTC.

This clone was found a few times. J is TRBJ1-1 and V is TRBV5-6; 10 bases match TRBD1. Trimming cost V 5 bases and J 7 bases; bases outside gene matches: 11. CDR3 length: 15 amino acids. CDR1 is SGHDT and CDR2 is YYEEEE in the germline V gene. CDR3 protein: CASRSAGTGVGEAFF. CDR3 bases: TGTGCCAGCAGGTCTGCCGGGACAGGGGTGGGTGAAGCTTTCTTT.

The genes are TRBV28 and TRBJ1-5; D is possibly TRBD1 (5 bases). The CDR3 contains 15 residues. With 6 bases removed from V and 0 bases from J, the gap between germline ends came to 12 bases. Germline-derived CDR1 and CDR2 are MDHEN and SYDVKM. The CDR3 DNA reads as TGTGCCAGCAGCTTGACAGTACTTAGCAATCAGCCCCAGCATTTT. Translated: CASSLTVLSNQPQHF.

This sequence joins TRBV5-6 and TRBJ1-2; D not resolved. Trimming stripped 2 bases from V and 6 bases from J, with 11 bases between. The germline gives CDR1 SGHDT, CDR2 YYEEEE. The CDR3 sequence is 13 residues long. The chain's CDR3 is CASSFQVTDGYTF. CDR3 DNA: TGTGCCAGCAGCTTCCAGGTAACGGATGGCTACACCTTC.

This chain joins TRBV15 and TRBJ2-1, with TRBD2 matching over 10 bases. The junction had 12 bases not matched to a gene; V was cut back by 5 bases and J by 5 bases. The CDR3 runs to 17 residues. Germline-derived CDR1 and CDR2 are LNHNV and YYDKDF (reference sequence). The chain's CDR3 is CATSGGLVAGGDNEQFF. The CDR3 DNA is TGTGCCACCAGCGGCGGACTCGTAGCGGGGGGAGACAATGAGCAGTTCTTC.

The chain couples TRBV19 to TRBJ1-5; 8 positions match TRBD1. V was clipped by 5 bases and J by 3 bases; unmatched bases: 6. The CDR3 has 15 residues. The germline CDR1 and CDR2 sequences are LNHDA and SQIVND (reference sequence). CDR3 nucleotides: TGTGCCAGTAGTTTCCCGGACAGGGACAATCAGCCCCAGCATTTT. Translating gives CASSFPDRDNQPQHF.

The chain is built from TRBV7-3 and TRBJ2-1, with 9 bases aligning to TRBD2. CDR1 is SGHTA and CDR2 is FQGTGA in the germline V gene. V dropped 5 bases and J dropped 10; count of bases not matched to a gene: 15. This CDR3 has 16 amino acids. This chain's CDR3 is CASSPNEASGKREQFF. For the CDR3, the DNA is TGTGCCAGCAGCCCGAACGAAGCTAGCGGGAAGAGAGAGCAGTTCTTC. The complete variable domain, with remaining parts taken from reference TRBV7-3 and TRBJ2-1, reads GAGVSQTPSNKVTEKGKYVELRCDPISGHTALYWYRQSLGQGPEFLIYFQGTGAADDSGLPNDRFFAVRPEGSVSTLKIQRTERGDSAVYLCASSPNEASGKREQFFGPGTRLTVL.

The J gene is TRBJ1-3, the V gene TRBV2; 7 bases are a match to TRBD1. CDR3 length equals 15 residues. Germline V gene data show CDR1 as SNHLY and CDR2 as FYNNEI. The V gene end was trimmed by 2 bases and the J gene end by 2 bases; junction bases not matched to a gene: 3. CDR3 protein: CASSETGATGNTIYF. The CDR3 DNA reads as TGTGCCAGCAGTGAAACAGGGGCTACTGGAAACACCATATATTTT.

V and J are TRBV3-1 (or the pseudogene TRBV3-2) and TRBJ2-1; D is uncertain. V dropped 10 bases and J dropped 3 bases, with 13 bases sitting between them. CDR1 LGHDT and CDR2 YNNKEL come from the germline V gene (reference sequence). The CDR3 sequence is 13 residues long. The CDR3 DNA is TGTGCCACCTCGTGGGCCGACTACAATGAGCAGTTCTTC. Its translation: CATSWADYNEQFF.

The genes are TRBV5-1 and TRBJ1-4; 12 positions agree with TRBD1. Trimming cost V 0 bases and J 7 bases; bases outside gene matches: 4. This CDR3 is 16 amino acids long. Germline CDR1 SGHRS, CDR2 YFSETQ. The DNA of the CDR3 is TGCGCCAGCAGCTTGGCGGGACAGGGGGCAGGTGAAAAACTGTTTTTT. This codes for CASSLAGQGAGEKLFF.

The rearrangement joins TRBV6-4 to TRBJ2-3; maybe TRBD1 (6 bases). The CDR3 contains 14 residues. Trimming left V 5 bases short and J 5 bases short, with 14 bases between. Germline values: CDR1 MRHNA, CDR2 SNTAGT. The CDR3 is CASSQGRGGDTQYF. The CDR3 DNA follows: TGTGCCAGCAGTCAGGGGAGAGGGGGAGATACGCAGTATTTT.

The V call is TRBV24-1, the J call TRBJ1-1, with 7 bases fitting TRBD1. J gave up 5 bases and V 12 bases, and 8 bases lay outside the gene matches. Germline V lookup: CDR1 KGHDR, CDR2 SFDVKD. The CDR3 has 12 residues. In DNA form, the CDR3 reads TGTGCCCTGCAGGGGGTGGAAACTGAAGCTTTCTTT. Translated, it gives CALQGVETEAFF.

This clone was counted a few times. The J gene is TRBJ2-7, the V gene TRBV28; 11 bases fit TRBD1. The germline V gene encodes CDR1 MDHEN and CDR2 SYDVKM. The CDR3 is 15 amino acids. The V gene end was trimmed by 4 bases and the J gene end by 6 bases; junction bases not matched to a gene: 8. Here the CDR3 reads CASSYWQDRGLEQYF. DNA for the CDR3: TGTGCCAGCAGTTACTGGCAGGACAGGGGGCTCGAGCAGTACTTC.

The J gene is TRBJ1-3, the V gene TRBV30; D is perhaps TRBD1 (6 bases). CDR3 size: 14 residues. With 2 bases removed from V and 2 bases from J, the gap between germline ends came to 10 bases. The germline V gene encodes CDR1 GTSNPN and CDR2 SVGIG (reference sequence). As DNA, the CDR3 is TGTGCCTGGAGTAGGACAGTCCCTGGAAACACCATATATTTT. Protein product: CAWSRTVPGNTIYF.